This T cell receptor (beta chain) was captured by sequencing in a study of EBV T-cell therapy then PD-1 blockade in nasopharyngeal carcinoma. TCRdb's table, derived via immunoSEQ multiplex PCR, lists solely in-frame clones and lacks some. This sample has around 20,000 clones, with around 84% found just once. Regarding time point: 266 days after commencement of treatment, after nivolumab therapy. Treatment: AdE1-LMPpoly-expanded autologous EBV-specific T-cell therapy followed by anti-PD-1 nivolumab. To note about this clone: What it binds is not known.

The junction had 6 bases not matched to a gene; V was cut back by 0 bases and J by 4 bases. The CDR3 contains 16 residues. Germline values: CDR1 MNHEY, CDR2 SVGAGI. This material consisted of CD8+ T cells from blood, taken around day 240 from a patient whose treatment included autologous EBV-specific T cells and nivolumab. V and J are TRBV6-5 and TRBJ2-7; 10 bases are shared with TRBD1. The sequence derives from a man aged 40-49 years with nasopharyngeal carcinoma. DNA of the CDR3: TGTGCCAGCAGTTACTCCCGGGACAGGGGCGAATACGAGCAGTACTTC. Protein sequence: CASSYSRDRGEYEQYF.